Below, 16 T cell receptor beta chains from the same sample are listed, as sequenced in a study of metastatic and nonmetastatic thyroid tumors. Using MiXCR, TCRdb re-called clones from the PCR reads. Of about 5,000 clones listed, roughly 19% are singletons. Each patient went into thyroid surgery without having received any treatment. Sequencing was performed on adjacent normal tissue. These receptors originate from a male donor with papillary thyroid cancer or a benign thyroid nodule (not recorded which). Some clones in this sample may be carry-over from other donors' samples.

The rearrangement links TRBV28 to TRBJ2-1, with 10 positions matching TRBD2. The CDR3 extends over 15 amino acids. Germline lookup yields CDR1 MDHEN and CDR2 SYDVKM. This CDR3 reads CAITPSSGSSNEQFF. As DNA, the CDR3 is TGTGCGATCACCCCCTCTAGCGGGAGTTCCAATGAGCAGTTCTTC.

By sample fraction, this clone is large. The rearrangement uses TRBV2 and TRBJ2-5; the D gene is possibly TRBD2 (5 bases). The CDR3 consists of 15 residues. Trimming left V 3 bases short and J 5 bases short, with 16 bases between. Germline CDR1 SNHLY, CDR2 FYNNEI. This CDR3 reads CASSEGSTTGETQYF. For the CDR3, the DNA is TGTGCCAGCAGTGAGGGAAGCACTACGGGGGAGACCCAGTACTTC.

This clone has only a few counts. This rearrangement joins TRBV5-1 to TRBJ2-2; perhaps TRBD2 as D (5 bases). CDR3 length: 15 residues. Germline CDR1 is SGHRS and CDR2 is YFSETQ. V gave up 2 bases and J gave up 1 base, with 9 bases separating them. CDR3 coding DNA: TGCGCCAGCAGCTTCATAGCGAGGAACACCGGGGAGCTGTTTTTT. As protein: CASSFIARNTGELFF.

This clone rates as medium-sized (0.01 to 0.1%). The chain has TRBV12-3 or TRBV12-4 and TRBJ1-2; D is uncertain. Trimming cost V 3 bases and J 8 bases, with 13 bases left between them. CDR3 size: 13 residues. The CDR3 coding sequence is TGTGCCAGCAGTTTTAGCCCGGCCAGGGGCTACACCTTC. It is translated as CASSFSPARGYTF.

Comment on this clone: A junction boundary mismatches the germline segment, possibly from a read error. The rearrangement uses TRBV20-1 and TRBJ2-1, with D unclear. This CDR3 contains 13 residues. Germline V gives CDR1 DFQATT, CDR2 SNEGSKA (reference sequence). In nucleotides, the CDR3 is TGCAGTGCTAGAGATCCCAGCTACAATGAGAAGTTCTTC. This gives the protein CSARDPSYNEKFF.

This clone was seen a handful of times. This chain uses TRBV6-1 with TRBJ1-6, with D unresolved. The germline V and J ends were trimmed by 5 bases and 7 bases, with 12 bases remaining between them. CDR3 length equals 14 residues. The germline gives CDR1 MNHNS, CDR2 SASEGT. The CDR3 sequence is CASSPQGLNSPLHF. The CDR3 DNA follows: TGTGCCAGCAGTCCCCAAGGACTAAATTCACCCCTCCACTTT.

The chain combines TRBV20-1 with TRBJ2-7; D gene uncertain. This CDR3 has 14 amino acids. The V and J ends lost 2 bases and 2 bases respectively, with 13 bases between them. Germline V gene sequence: CDR1 DFQATT, CDR2 SNEGSKA (reference sequence). CDR3 protein: CSARIHLPPYEQYF. CDR3 coding DNA: TGCAGTGCTAGAATCCACCTCCCCCCCTACGAGCAGTACTTC.

The rearrangement uses TRBV27 and TRBJ2-1; the match to TRBD2 covers 8 bases. CDR3 length: 13 residues. V trimming: 5 bases; J trimming: 8 bases; junction bases outside the gene matches: 5. CDR1 MNHEY and CDR2 SMNVEV come from the germline V gene (reference sequence). This CDR3 is CASSAGLAHEQFF. The DNA of the CDR3 is TGTGCCAGCAGTGCCGGACTAGCCCATGAGCAGTTCTTC.

This clone showed up many times. The CDR3, as DNA: TGTGCCAGCAGTGTGGGACTAGCGGGCTCCTACGAGCAGTACTTC. As protein: CASSVGLAGSYEQYF. V is TRBV3-1 and J is TRBJ2-7, with TRBD2 identical over 12 bases. Germline assignment: CDR1 LGHDT and CDR2 YNNKEL (reference sequence). V dropped 6 bases and J dropped 0; count of bases not matched to a gene: 3. This CDR3 has 15 amino acids.

By sample fraction, this clone is medium-sized. This chain links TRBV6-6 with TRBJ2-7; weak D call: TRBD2 (6 bases). V lost 0 bases to trimming and J lost 9 bases, with 15 bases between them. CDR3 length: 14 amino acids. The germline V gene has CDR1 MNHNY and CDR2 SVGAGI (reference sequence). CDR3 DNA: TGTGCCAGCAGTTACTCGAATCCCGCGGAGGGGCAGTACTTC. Its translation: CASSYSNPAEGQYF.

Only a few counts were recorded for this clone. J is TRBJ2-7 and V is TRBV5-1; D could derive from TRBD1 or TRBD2 (6 bases each). Germline CDR1 and CDR2: SGHRS and YFSETQ. V dropped 0 bases and J dropped 7 bases, with 17 bases sitting between them. The CDR3 spans 15 residues. The CDR3 DNA is TGCGCCAGCAGCTTGGCCCCGGGGGCCGTGGGGGAGCAGTACTTC. Translated: CASSLAPGAVGEQYF. Full variable domain (outside the CDR3, taken from reference TRBV5-1 and TRBJ2-7): KAGVTQTPRYLIKTRGQQVTLSCSPISGHRSVSWYQQTPGQGLQFLFEYFSETQRNKGNFPGRFSGRQFSNSRSEMNVSTLELGDSALYLCASSLAPGAVGEQYFGPGTRLTVT.

In its sample, this clone was seen a few times. This CDR3 reads CASSYGTSTSEQYF. The CDR3, as DNA: TGTGCCAGCAGTTACGGGACTAGCACAAGTGAGCAGTACTTC. This chain links TRBV6-5 with TRBJ2-7, with 9 bases matching TRBD2. V lost 2 bases and J lost 7; bases outside the gene matches: 6. The CDR3 loop spans 14 amino acids. In germline, CDR1 is MNHEY, CDR2 SVGAGI.

Sample share makes this clone large. This chain joins TRBV6-7 and TRBJ1-2; 7 bases line up with TRBD1. TRBV6-7 is assigned to the ORF class and has an uncertain function. V lost 2 bases and J lost 9; bases outside the gene matches: 15. The CDR3 extends over 16 amino acids. CDR3 residues: CASSYRRDSHPWCYTF. The CDR3 bases are TGTGCCAGCAGTTACCGACGGGACAGTCACCCATGGTGCTACACCTTC.

The rearrangement joins TRBV27 to TRBJ2-7; 10 bases align to TRBD1. This CDR3 region has 14 residues. J lost 3 bases, V lost 5 bases, and 4 bases had no gene match. The germline CDR1 and CDR2 sequences are MNHEY and SMNVEV (reference sequence). CDR3 in DNA: TGTGCCAGCAGTAGGGACAGGGGCTTCTACGAGCAGTACTTC. Amino acid sequence: CASSRDRGFYEQYF.

The J gene is TRBJ2-1, the V gene TRBV20-1, with a weak D call TRBD2 (6 bases). From germline, CDR1 is DFQATT and CDR2 SNEGSKA (reference sequence). The V end was cut by 4 bases, the J end by 9 bases, with 19 bases between. CDR3 length equals 14 residues. The CDR3 bases are TGCAGTGCTACACTACTAGCTGCCGAGTCTGAGCAGTTCTTC. It codes for CSATLLAAESEQFF.

The chain carries TRBV6-1 and TRBJ2-7; D unresolved. The CDR3 runs 13 residues. The V end was cut by 7 bases, the J end by 0 bases, with 10 bases between. CDR1 and CDR2 from the germline V gene are MNHNS and SASEGT. The CDR3 sequence is CASTPRSSYEQYF. DNA of the CDR3: TGTGCCAGCACTCCCCGGAGCTCCTACGAGCAGTACTTC.